The 7 T cell receptor beta chains given below trace back to one sample, sequenced in a study of identical twins. Using its own MiXCR run on the 5' RACE reads, TCRdb lists one record per CDR3 protein. The sample holds 260,000 or so distinct CDR3 sequences, roughly 7.5% seen once. This same sample was also part of a study on yellow fever vaccine responses in identical twins.

The source material was CD8+ T cells sorted from blood. The receptors here all came from a young woman in good health.

The table lists this clonotype with many counts. This rearrangement joins TRBV3-1 to TRBJ2-5; D remains unclear. Trimming took off 0 bases at V and 13 bases at J, with 12 bases between the two ends. The CDR3 sequence is 12 residues long. The V gene's germline CDR1 is LGHDT and CDR2 YNNKEL (reference sequence). Written as DNA, the CDR3 is TGTGCCAGCAGCCAAGATGGTCGACTTAGGTACTTC. As protein: CASSQDGRLRYF.

The chain uses TRBV4-1 and TRBJ2-7; the D gene is possibly TRBD2 (6 bases). Germline V lookup: CDR1 MGHRA, CDR2 YSYEKL. This CDR3 has 16 amino acids. V gave up 0 bases and J gave up 4 bases, with 16 bases separating them. The CDR3 spells CASSQDWRAREYEQYF. The CDR3 DNA is TGCGCCAGCAGCCAAGATTGGCGAGCCCGGGAGTACGAGCAGTACTTC.

This clonotype has more than one count but fewer than ten. The rearrangement uses TRBV4-1 and TRBJ2-7, with 7 bases identical to TRBD1. The CDR3 is 15 residues long. V gave up 1 base and J gave up 4 bases; unmatched junction bases: 7. Germline loops: CDR1 MGHRA, CDR2 YSYEKL. CDR3 protein: CASSQAATGFYEQYF. CDR3 nucleotide sequence: TGCGCCAGCAGCCAAGCTGCGACAGGGTTTTACGAGCAGTACTTC.

This clonotype occurred a few times. The chain joins TRBV6-2 or TRBV6-3 to TRBJ1-1; D uncertain. From germline, CDR1 is MNHEY and CDR2 SVGEGT. The CDR3 sequence is 14 residues long. Trimming took 3 bases from V and 7 from J, leaving 15 bases between them. CDR3 nucleotides: TGTGCCAGCAGTTATATATCCGCGACGGATGAAGCTTTCTTT. Its protein product is CASSYISATDEAFF.

There are a few counts of this clonotype. This chain joins TRBV20-1 and TRBJ1-5; D gene unclear. This CDR3 is built from 15 residues. The germline V gene has CDR1 DFQATT and CDR2 SNEGSKA (reference sequence). V lost 3 bases, J lost 6 bases, and 18 bases lay in between. The CDR3, as DNA: TGCAGTGCTAGTTCCGGACGGCTCCCGGGTCAGCCCCAGCATTTT. Protein sequence: CSASSGRLPGQPQHF.

This clonotype has a handful of counts. The J gene is TRBJ1-1, the V gene TRBV5-5; 9 positions match TRBD1. The CDR3 runs to 15 residues. Germline CDR1 and CDR2: SGHKS and YYEKEE (reference sequence). V gave up 3 bases and J gave up 3 bases; unmatched junction bases: 6. The CDR3 region is CASSSDRGLHTEAFF. CDR3 nucleotide sequence: TGTGCCAGCAGCTCGGACAGGGGCTTACACACTGAAGCTTTCTTT.

This clonotype was seen ten or more times. V gene TRBV7-9 combines with J gene TRBJ2-7; TRBD1 agrees at 10 bases. CDR3 size: 15 residues. The J segment lost 4 bases and the V segment lost 0 bases, leaving 3 bases of the junction unmatched. Germline CDR1 SEHNR, CDR2 FQNEAQ (reference sequence). CDR3 in amino acids: CASSLAKGQGYEQYV. In DNA, the CDR3 is TGTGCCAGCAGCTTAGCGAAGGGACAGGGGTACGAGCAGTACGTC.